Below are 15 T cell receptor beta chains sequenced from a single sample in a study of follicular helper T cells after annual influenza vaccination. Measured with immunoSEQ multiplex PCR; TCRdb has only the in-frame clones, and not every one. The sample lists several thousand clones; 80% to 85% were seen once. The time point was: 2015-2016 season, 7 days after influenza vaccination. The sample here was CXCR5+ CD38- circulating T follicular helper cells from blood, taken 7 days after influenza vaccination. Subset of the sample: circulating Tfh, non-naive CD4+CXCR5+PD-1+ (ICOS+CD38+ or ICOS-CD38-). Receptor source: an adult who received the influenza vaccine.

The chain joins TRBV5-5 to TRBJ1-1; tentative D call: TRBD1 (6 bases). The V and J ends lost 4 bases and 8 bases respectively, with 12 bases between them. The CDR3 length is 12 residues. CDR1 and CDR2 (germline): SGHKS, YYEKEE (reference sequence). The CDR3 loop is CASSRERGEAFF. In DNA, the CDR3 is TGTGCCAGCAGCCGCGAGAGGGGGGAAGCTTTCTTT.

This rearrangement joins TRBV19 to TRBJ2-3; D is uncertain. V shed 5 bases and J shed 3 bases, with 12 bases lying between them. The length of the CDR3 is 14 residues. CDR1 and CDR2 (germline): LNHDA, SQIVND (reference sequence). CDR3 region: CASSRDTPTDTQYF. The DNA of the CDR3 is TGTGCCAGTAGTCGAGATACCCCTACAGATACGCAGTATTTT.

The chain employs TRBV12-2 and TRBJ2-7; the table's D call, TRBD2, has no DNA check behind it. TRBV12-2 is a listed pseudogene. The CDR3 has 17 residues. The CDR3 DNA sequence: TGTGCAAGTCGCTTACTTTTCTCTAGCGGGGGGGCCGCCGAGCAGTACTTC. It specifies CASRLLFSSGGAAEQYF.

This clone is a singleton in its sample. This sequence joins TRBV5-1 and TRBJ2-3; D is possibly TRBD2 (6 bases). This CDR3 comprises 13 residues. The germline V gene has CDR1 SGHRS and CDR2 YFSETQ. V was trimmed by 1 base and J by 6 bases, leaving 9 bases between them. The CDR3 here is CASSLTSWDTQYF. The CDR3 DNA is TGCGCCAGCAGCTTGACTAGCTGGGATACGCAGTATTTT.

The V gene is TRBV7-9, the J gene TRBJ2-3; 9 nucleotides align to TRBD1. Germline-derived CDR1 and CDR2 are SEHNR and FQNEAQ (reference sequence). The CDR3 has 15 residues. V shed 6 bases, J shed 5 bases, and the junction held 9 bases outside the gene matches. The CDR3 loop reads CASSQQGAREDTQYF. CDR3 sequence (DNA): TGTGCCAGCAGTCAACAGGGGGCGAGGGAAGATACGCAGTATTTT.

This clone was counted only a few times. This chain joins TRBV7-3 and TRBJ2-7; D assignment may be TRBD1 or TRBD2 (6 bases each). Trimming took 2 bases from V and 7 from J, leaving 21 bases between them. Germline loops: CDR1 SGHTA, CDR2 FQGTGA. CDR3 size: 16 residues. CDR3 region: CASSLSGGGGLGEQYF. The CDR3 DNA reads TGTGCCAGCAGCTTATCTGGAGGGGGAGGCTTAGGGGAGCAGTACTTC.

The chain carries TRBV7-2 and TRBJ1-2; the D gene is possibly TRBD1 (5 bases). Germline CDR1 is SGHTA and CDR2 is FQGNSA. The CDR3 is 13 amino acids. Trimming left V 1 base short and J 8 bases short, with 11 bases between. This CDR3 reads CASSLDFREGYTF. Written as DNA, the CDR3 is TGTGCCAGCAGCTTAGACTTCAGGGAGGGCTACACCTTC.

As regards this clone: One junction end does not reproduce the germline sequence, and a read error may be involved. The same CDR3 is also encoded by other DNA sequences in this sample. The chain uses TRBV29-1 and TRBJ1-2; TRBD1 might be the D (5 bases). Per the germline V gene, CDR1 is SQVTM and CDR2 is ANQGSEA. The CDR3 length is 10 residues. For the CDR3, the DNA is TGCAGCGCCGGGGGTCGGGGGATCATCTTC. Translated, it gives CSAGGRGIIF.

V usage is TRBV15 and J usage is TRBJ1-6; D is unclear. Germline V gene sequence: CDR1 LNHNV, CDR2 YYDKDF (reference sequence). The CDR3 runs 13 residues. The V end was cut by 0 bases, the J end by 7 bases, with 4 bases between. CDR3 region: CATSRDPNSPLHF. The CDR3, as DNA: TGTGCCACCAGCAGAGACCCGAATTCACCCCTCCACTTT.

This chain uses TRBV29-1 with TRBJ1-6; 8 bases fit TRBD1. V gave up 7 bases and J gave up 5 bases; unmatched junction bases: 4. The V gene's germline CDR1 is SQVTM and CDR2 ANQGSEA. The CDR3 consists of 13 residues. CDR3 sequence: CSAGQGDNSPLHF. CDR3 sequence (DNA): TGCAGCGCCGGACAGGGTGATAATTCACCCCTCCACTTT. Complete variable domain (other parts from reference TRBV29-1 and TRBJ1-6): SAVISQKPSRDICQRGTSLTIQCQVDSQVTMMFWYRQQPGQSLTLIATANQGSEATYESGFVIDKFPISRPNLTFSTLTVSNMSPEDSSIYLCSAGQGDNSPLHFGNGTRLTVT.

The rearrangement uses TRBV27 and TRBJ2-3; 12 bases map to TRBD2. V gave up 4 bases and J gave up 2 bases; unmatched junction bases: 4. CDR1 is MNHEY and CDR2 is SMNVEV in the germline V gene (reference sequence). The CDR3 sequence is 16 residues long. CDR3 in DNA: TGTGCCAGCAGTTCTCTAGCGGGGGGGGACACAGATACGCAGTATTTT. This gives the protein CASSSLAGGDTDTQYF.

The chain joins TRBV28 to TRBJ2-6; TRBD1 matches 7 bases. V shed 6 bases and J 0 bases; nucleotides not matched to a gene: 2. The CDR3 spans 15 residues. In germline, CDR1 is MDHEN, CDR2 SYDVKM. CDR3 sequence (DNA): TGTGCCAGCAGCAACAGGGGCTCTGGGGCCAACGTCCTGACTTTC. As protein: CASSNRGSGANVLTF.

This clone was seen just once. The genes are TRBV7-8 and TRBJ2-5; 8 bases map to TRBD2. Germline V gene lookup returns CDR1 SGHVS and CDR2 FQNEAQ. The CDR3 is 18 amino acids. V gave up 3 bases and J gave up 5 bases; unmatched junction bases: 17. The CDR3 nucleotides read TGTGCCAGCAGCTTCCGCATGAGCGGGGGCCCCTTGAAGGAGACCCAGTACTTC. Amino acid sequence: CASSFRMSGGPLKETQYF.

This CDR3 reads CASTVGNQPQHF. CDR3 bases: TGTGCCAGCACCGTGGGCAATCAGCCCCAGCATTTT. The V and J genes are TRBV28 and TRBJ1-5; no reliable D call. The length of the CDR3 is 12 residues. In germline, CDR1 is MDHEN, CDR2 SYDVKM. V was cut by 7 bases and J by 2 bases, with 6 bases left in between. The complete variable domain, with remaining parts taken from reference TRBV28 and TRBJ1-5, reads DVKVTQSSRYLVKRTGEKVFLECVQDMDHENMFWYRQDPGLGLRLIYFSYDVKMKEKGDIPEGYSVSREKKERFSLILESASTNQTSMYLCASTVGNQPQHFGDGTRLSIL.

The rearrangement links TRBV27 to TRBJ1-5; no definite D call. This CDR3 region has 12 residues. CDR1 MNHEY and CDR2 SMNVEV come from the germline V gene (reference sequence). The germline V and J ends were trimmed by 4 bases and 4 bases, with 5 bases remaining between them. The CDR3, as DNA: TGTGCCAGCAGTTATTGGAATCAGCCCCAGCATTTT. It specifies CASSYWNQPQHF.